A selection of T cell receptor beta chains follows, all from one sample in a study of circulating CD8 cells and anti-PD-1 response in melanoma. MiXCR was run by TCRdb on the reads, yielding one entry per CDR3 protein. The sample gives 200 to 250 distinct CDR3 sequences, around 13% of which show up once; roughly 58% is in the top ten. The specimen comprised CD8+ T cells from PBMCs, sampled at baseline or after one month of anti-PD-1 therapy (not recorded which). Receptors were obtained from a human donor with melanoma. Both conserved end residues are part of each CDR3.

j_call v_call cdr3_aa
TRBJ2-2 TRBV28 CASSGWADRETTGELFF
TRBJ2-7 TRBV28 CASSLSKSYEQYF
TRBJ2-2 TRBV2 CASSHGDRANTGELFF
TRBJ2-7 TRBV28 CASSFDGSYEQYF
TRBJ1-6 TRBV28 CASSLWGTFNSPLHF
TRBJ1-2 TRBV29-1 CSAAVASDGYTF
TRBJ2-1 TRBV25-1 CASSESRSGSYYNEQFF
TRBJ2-5 TRBV2 CASSEWGGQETQYF
TRBJ2-2 TRBV19 CASSPAGEMNAGELFF
TRBJ2-7 TRBV20-1 CSARDYLSYEQYF
TRBJ2-1 TRBV19 CASTLGLAAEQFF
TRBJ2-7 TRBV7-6 CASSSERTPSSFEQYF
TRBJ2-2 TRBV27 CMKGQSGTGELFF
TRBJ2-2 TRBV29-1 CSVDQGLGELFF
TRBJ2-7 TRBV12-3/TRBV12-4 CASSYGGQGGHEQYF
TRBJ2-1 TRBV19 CAGTLGLAAVQFF
TRBJ2-1 TRBV9 CASSSEGQAEDEQFF
TRBJ2-1 TRBV28 CASNLSGSGYEQFF
TRBJ2-2 TRBV6-6 CAIYSRVGELFF
TRBJ2-3 TRBV19 CASSFVASRDTQYF
TRBJ2-7 TRBV28 CASRTGNSYEQYF
TRBJ2-1 TRBV20-1 CSAYRAGGHNEQFF
TRBJ2-1 TRBV7-8 CASSSVGGRAYNEQFF
TRBJ1-6 TRBV5-4 CASSYGDSPLHF
TRBJ2-7 TRBV29-1 CSAADASYEQYF
TRBJ2-3 TRBV6-6 CASSYGTSGATDTQYF
TRBJ2-6 TRBV2 CASQSGANVLTF
TRBJ2-7 TRBV12-3/TRBV12-4 CASSTLDLASHEQYF
TRBJ2-7 TRBV7-2 CASSRSSGNYEQYF
TRBJ2-5 TRBV29-1 CSVDGVASGVLQETQYF
TRBJ2-1 TRBV4-1 CASSHLDGGYNEQFF
TRBJ1-1 TRBV4-2 CASSPSSNTEAFF
TRBJ2-3 TRBV7-2 CASSLDLGTQYF
TRBJ2-3 TRBV28 CASSGDPGLRYNTQYF
TRBJ1-4 TRBV28 CASSSFTGPQNEKLLF